Many counts were recorded for the clone carrying this T cell receptor beta chain. CDR3 and TCR beta VDJ profiling relied on a genomic DNA template. From the reads, TCRdb called clonotypes with MiXCR, one entry per CDR3 protein. The repertoire holds more than 150,000 distinct CDR3 sequences, with roughly half as singletons. This entry belongs to a study of CD8+CD57+ T cells in acquired aplastic anemia. Selection for sequencing was limited to patients who had shown CD8+CD57+ cell expansion by flow cytometry. From germline, CDR1 is LGHNA and CDR2 YSLEER. This CDR3 region has 14 residues. Trimming removed 1 base from V and 8 bases from J; junction bases left unmatched: 7.

The sequence was collected from a human donor with aplastic anemia. Sequencing was done on a sample of sorted CD4+, CD8+, or CD8+CD57+ T cells (not recorded which) from PBMCs. This chain uses TRBV4-3 with TRBJ1-2, with 7 bases identical to TRBD1. CDR3: CASSQGQGGIGYTF. CDR3 nucleotides: TGCGCCAGCAGCCAAGGGCAGGGGGGTATAGGCTACACCTTC.